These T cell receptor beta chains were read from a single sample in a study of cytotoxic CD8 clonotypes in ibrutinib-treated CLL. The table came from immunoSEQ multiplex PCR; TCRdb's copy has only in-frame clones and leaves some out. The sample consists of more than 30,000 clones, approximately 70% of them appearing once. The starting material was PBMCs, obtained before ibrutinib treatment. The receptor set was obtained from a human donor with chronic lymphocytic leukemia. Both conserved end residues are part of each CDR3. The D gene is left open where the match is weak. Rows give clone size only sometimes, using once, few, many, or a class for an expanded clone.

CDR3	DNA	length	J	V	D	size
CASSSTGQTLMSTEAFF	TGCGCCAGCAGCTCGACGGGACAGACTCTCATGAGCACTGAAGCTTTCTTT	17	TRBJ1-1	TRBV5-1	TRBD1	-
CASPFRHREYQETQYF	TGTGCCAGCCCATTTAGGCACAGAGAGTACCAAGAGACCCAGTACTTC	16	TRBJ2-5	TRBV28	-	-
CASSRQTGLGYTF	TGTGCCAGCAGCAGACAAACAGGTTTAGGCTACACCTTC	13	TRBJ1-2	TRBV7-9	-	-
CSVEGTTTDTQYF	TGCAGCGTTGAAGGGACTACCACAGATACGCAGTATTTT	13	TRBJ2-3	TRBV29-1	-	-
CASSQSVGVGGYTF	TGTGCCAGCAGCCAATCGGTGGGGGTTGGAGGCTACACCTTC	14	TRBJ1-2	TRBV14	-	few
CASSQNWMGQGGTEAFF	TGCGCCAGCAGCCAAAACTGGATGGGACAGGGGGGAACTGAAGCTTTCTTT	17	TRBJ1-1	TRBV4-1	TRBD1	few
CASRGVGANTGELFF	TGTGCCAGCAGGGGAGTTGGGGCGAACACCGGGGAGCTGTTTTTT	15	TRBJ2-2	TRBV7-9	-	-
CASSEGRFSTEAFF	TGTGCCAGCAGTGAAGGCCGTTTCAGCACTGAAGCTTTCTTT	14	TRBJ1-1	TRBV2	-	-
CATSSRMTGVEQYF	TGTGCCACCAGCAGCAGAATGACAGGGGTCGAGCAGTACTTC	14	TRBJ2-7	TRBV15	TRBD1	-
CSVEGTGRYEQYF	TGCAGCGTTGAGGGGACAGGGCGGTACGAGCAGTACTTC	13	TRBJ2-7	TRBV29-1	TRBD1	-
CASSATSTYNEQFF	TGTGCCAGCAGCGCAACTAGTACCTACAATGAGCAGTTCTTC	14	TRBJ2-1	TRBV9	-	-
CASSPSVRGYTEAFF	TGTGCCAGCTCACCGTCGGTCAGGGGTTACACTGAAGCTTTCTTT	15	TRBJ1-1	TRBV18	-	-
CASSLGQGILALHF	TGTGCCAGCAGTTTGGGTCAGGGAATTTTAGCCCTCCACTTT	14	TRBJ1-6	TRBV27	-	-
CASSFPGVTYEQYF	TGTGCCAGCAGCTTCCCGGGGGTCACCTACGAGCAGTACTTC	14	TRBJ2-7	TRBV5-4	-	-
CASTSSPDTQYF	TGTGCCAGTACTTCTAGTCCAGATACGCAGTATTTT	12	TRBJ2-3	TRBV2	-	-
CSAEGGSRDTEAFF	TGCAGCGCAGAAGGGGGCAGCCGGGACACTGAAGCTTTCTTT	14	TRBJ1-1	TRBV29-1	TRBD1	-
CASSRTGDRLEQYF	TGTGCCAGCTCACGGACAGGGGATCGTCTCGAGCAGTACTTC	14	TRBJ2-7	TRBV18	TRBD1	-
CASSLGWSLTPLEQYF	TGCGCCAGCAGCCTGGGTTGGTCCCTAACCCCTCTCGAGCAGTACTTC	16	TRBJ2-7	TRBV5-1	-	-
CASSPAGRAGLNDEQFF	TGTGCCAGCAGCCCAGCGGGGAGGGCGGGATTAAATGATGAGCAGTTCTTC	17	TRBJ2-1	TRBV9	TRBD2	-
CAISESGQVPKLFF	TGTGCCATCAGTGAGTCTGGACAGGTCCCCAAACTGTTTTTT	14	TRBJ1-4	TRBV10-3	TRBD1	once
CASSLSRLASKNIQYF	TGTGCCAGCAGTTTATCCCGGCTCGCTTCCAAAAACATTCAGTACTTC	16	TRBJ2-4	TRBV27	-	-
CASSLGQALVGYTF	TGTGCCAGCAGTCTGGGACAGGCCCTGGTTGGCTACACCTTC	14	TRBJ1-2	TRBV28	TRBD1	few
CASSLDRGIEGQPQHF	TGTGCCAGCAGCTTAGATCGGGGCATCGAGGGGCAGCCCCAGCATTTT	16	TRBJ1-5	TRBV11-2	-	few
CASTSAGGADTQYF	TGCGCCAGCACCTCGGCAGGCGGGGCAGATACGCAGTATTTT	14	TRBJ2-3	TRBV23-1	-	-
CASSAGTGATYGYTF	TGTGCCAGTAGTGCAGGGACAGGAGCCACCTATGGCTACACCTTC	15	TRBJ1-2	TRBV19	TRBD1	-
CAWSRGRSYEQYF	TGTGCCTGGAGTCGCGGGAGATCCTACGAGCAGTACTTC	13	TRBJ2-7	TRBV30	TRBD2	-